The rows below give T cell receptor beta chains drawn from one sample of a study of blood T cells in healthy people across ages. TCRdb reprocessed the 5' RACE reads with MiXCR, giving one entry per CDR3 protein. Here the sample spans around 850,000 distinct CDR3 sequences, around 34% being singletons. Sequenced: blood. All receptors come from a man younger than 30 in good health. Each CDR3 is given with its conserved first and last residue. The D gene is left open where the match is weak. The size of a clone is reported for some rows only, either as once, few or many, or as a class for expanded clones.

.	15	TRBV5-6	.	TRBJ2-1	CASSLVGQNSYEQFF	TGTGCCAGCAGCTTGGTAGGGCAAAACTCCTACGAGCAGTTCTTC
.	15	TRBV11-2	.	TRBJ2-1	CASSLVGQNYNEQFF	TGTGCCAGCAGCTTAGTTGGACAGAACTACAATGAGCAGTTCTTC
.	16	TRBV5-1	TRBD1	TRBJ1-4	CASSGDRGPSDEKLFF	TGCGCCAGCAGCGGGGACAGGGGGCCGTCAGATGAAAAACTGTTTTTT
.	14	TRBV3-1	.	TRBJ1-1	CASSQGDTNTEAFF	TGTGCCAGCAGCCAGGGGGACACGAACACTGAAGCTTTCTTT
.	15	TRBV11-2	.	TRBJ2-2	CASSLGERRTGELFF	TGTGCCAGCAGCTTAGGCGAGCGAAGGACCGGGGAGCTGTTTTTT
.	16	TRBV27	.	TRBJ1-1	CASSLMFWRRWTEAFF	TGTGCCAGCAGTTTAATGTTTTGGAGGAGGTGGACTGAAGCTTTCTTT
.	17	TRBV7-2	TRBD2	TRBJ2-5	CASSPQILAGGWSEQYF	TGTGCCAGCAGCCCGCAAATTTTGGCGGGAGGGTGGAGTGAGCAGTACTTC
.	15	TRBV20-1	TRBD2	TRBJ2-3	CSVSQGTSGGDTQYF	TGCAGTGTTTCACAGGGGACTAGCGGTGGAGATACGCAGTATTTT
.	12	TRBV20-1	.	TRBJ1-2	CSAREGDRGNTF	TGCAGTGCTAGAGAGGGGGACCGTGGGAACACCTTC
.	16	TRBV6-1	.	TRBJ1-2	CASSEGRSSPFYGYTF	TGTGCCAGCAGTGAAGGCCGGAGTAGCCCCTTCTATGGCTACACCTTC
.	17	TRBV7-2	.	TRBJ2-3	CASSPPGGGSGTDTQYF	TGTGCCAGCAGCCCACCAGGGGGGGGATCAGGCACAGATACGCAGTATTTT
.	13	TRBV2	TRBD1	TRBJ1-1	CASRDRQNTEAFF	TGTGCCAGCAGGGACAGGCAGAACACTGAAGCTTTCTTT
.	17	TRBV4-1	.	TRBJ2-1	CASSQDHAGASYNEQFF	TGCGCCAGCAGCCAAGATCACGCGGGGGCCTCCTACAATGAGCAGTTCTTC
.	13	TRBV5-1	.	TRBJ2-1	CASSSSGRNEQFF	TGCGCCAGCAGCTCCAGTGGGAGGAATGAGCAGTTCTTC
.	14	TRBV29-1	.	TRBJ2-7	CSVEGKGQEYEQYF	TGCAGCGTTGAAGGAAAGGGTCAAGAATATGAGCAGTACTTC
.	13	TRBV3-1	TRBD1	TRBJ1-2	CASSCDRGHGYTF	TGTGCCAGCAGTTGCGACAGGGGCCATGGCTACACCTTC
many	16	TRBV20-1	.	TRBJ2-1	CSARDLAGHSYNEQFF	TGCAGTGCTAGAGATCTGGCTGGTCACTCCTACAATGAGCAGTTCTTC
.	14	TRBV29-1	TRBD2	TRBJ2-3	CSVSSGGRTDTQYF	TGCAGCGTGTCTAGCGGGGGCAGGACAGATACGCAGTATTTT